One and the same sample provided the 19 T cell receptor beta chains below, sequenced in a study of PD-1 blockade in mismatch repair-deficient tumors. Only in-frame clones appear in the TCRdb table, and some are missing; sequencing was by immunoSEQ multiplex PCR. Among under 150,000 clones listed, around nine tenths were seen once. This sample comprised peripheral blood, obtained about 17 months after starting pembrolizumab. The receptors stem from an adult with mismatch repair-deficient cancer.

The chain has TRBV10-3 and TRBJ2-2; 12 nucleotides agree with TRBD2. With 5 bases clipped from V and 6 bases from J, the junction kept 4 bases outside the gene matches. Germline V gene lookup returns CDR1 ENHRY and CDR2 SYGVKD. This CDR3 has 15 amino acids. The CDR3 reads CAISRLAGAPGELFF. DNA of the CDR3: TGTGCCATCAGTAGACTAGCGGGAGCCCCCGGGGAGCTGTTTTTT.

J is TRBJ2-1 and V is TRBV11-3; D is perhaps TRBD2 (6 bases). V lost 0 bases, J lost 7 bases, and 16 bases lay in between. This CDR3 is 16 amino acids long. Per the germline V gene, CDR1 is SGHNT and CDR2 is YENEEA. Here the CDR3 reads CASSLDRLALGNEQFF. As DNA, the CDR3 is TGTGCCAGCAGCTTAGATAGGCTAGCGTTGGGAAATGAGCAGTTCTTC.

The rearrangement uses TRBV10-2 and TRBJ2-1; 8 nucleotides match TRBD2. CDR1 and CDR2 (germline): WSHSY, SAAADI. The CDR3 is 15 residues long. V lost 5 bases and J lost 3; bases outside the gene matches: 6. For the CDR3, the DNA is TGCGCCAGCAGTAGGGGAGCGGGAGACTACAATGAGCAGTTCTTC. Encoded protein: CASSRGAGDYNEQFF.

V and J are TRBV29-1 and TRBJ2-5, with TRBD1 matching over 8 bases. The CDR3 length is 12 residues. V gave up 3 bases and J gave up 4 bases; unmatched junction bases: 1. CDR1 and CDR2 from the germline V gene are SQVTM and ANQGSEA. Written as DNA, the CDR3 is TGCAGCGTTGACAGGGGGCGAGAGACCCAGTACTTC. Its translation is CSVDRGRETQYF.

The chain joins TRBV29-1 to TRBJ2-7; TRBD1 aligns across 8 bases. This CDR3 has 13 amino acids. The trim removed 1 base at V and 4 bases at J, leaving 3 bases unmatched. Germline CDR1 reads SQVTM; CDR2 reads ANQGSEA. The CDR3 nucleotides read TGCAGCGTTGAAGCCGGGACAGGATACGAGCAGTACTTC. It translates to CSVEAGTGYEQYF.

CDR3 loop: CASSYTHTGYNEQFF. The DNA of the CDR3 is TGTGCCAGCAGTTACACCCACACAGGGTACAATGAGCAGTTCTTC. V and J are TRBV6-6 and TRBJ2-1; perhaps TRBD1 as D (6 bases). This CDR3 contains 15 residues. Trimming stripped 2 bases from V and 4 bases from J, with 12 bases between. Germline lookup yields CDR1 MNHNY and CDR2 SVGAGI (reference sequence).

The chain is built from TRBV30 and TRBJ2-7, with 9 nucleotides matching TRBD1. This CDR3 has 14 residues. The trim removed 0 bases at V and 4 bases at J, leaving 4 bases unmatched. Germline values: CDR1 GTSNPN, CDR2 SVGIG (reference sequence). CDR3: CAWSVGTGPYEQYF. The DNA of the CDR3 is TGTGCCTGGAGTGTAGGGACAGGGCCGTACGAGCAGTACTTC.

This chain links TRBV5-6 with TRBJ2-6; D is uncertain. The CDR3 length is 11 residues. Trimming removed 5 bases from V and 3 bases from J, with 0 bases in between. Germline V gene lookup returns CDR1 SGHDT and CDR2 YYEEEE. The CDR3 region has the DNA TGTGCCAGCAGTGGGGCCAACGTCCTGACTTTC. This encodes CASSGANVLTF.

J is TRBJ2-1 and V is TRBV30, with 7 bases that match TRBD1. With V trimmed by 4 bases and J by 7 bases, 1 base remained unmatched. CDR1 is GTSNPN and CDR2 is SVGIG in the germline V gene (reference sequence). The CDR3 totals 11 residues. The CDR3 DNA is TGTGCCTGGACGACAGGGAATGAGCAGTTCTTC. Residues: CAWTTGNEQFF.

The chain uses TRBV7-9 and TRBJ2-1; 10 bases match TRBD2. This CDR3 has 16 amino acids. V was pared by 4 bases and J by 4 bases, with 7 bases of the junction left unmatched. Germline V gives CDR1 SEHNR, CDR2 FQNEAQ (reference sequence). The CDR3 sequence: CASSSKAGGLYNEQFF. The CDR3 region has the DNA TGTGCCAGCAGCTCCAAAGCGGGAGGGCTATACAATGAGCAGTTCTTC.

The genes are TRBV7-6 and TRBJ2-7; the match to TRBD2 covers 7 bases. The CDR3 spans 13 residues. The germline V gene encodes CDR1 SGHVS and CDR2 FNYEAQ. V dropped 5 bases and J dropped 6; count of bases not matched to a gene: 7. The chain's CDR3 is CASSPGTIGEQYF. For the CDR3, the DNA is TGTGCCAGCAGCCCCGGGACTATTGGCGAGCAGTACTTC.

This clone was picked up one time. The genes are TRBV6-1 and TRBJ1-4, with D possibly TRBD1 on 5 matching bases. This CDR3 comprises 17 residues. Germline assignment: CDR1 MNHNS and CDR2 SASEGT. V was shortened by 4 bases and J by 3 bases, with 18 bases between the two germline ends. DNA of the CDR3: TGTGCCAGCAGTGGGGGAAGGAGGGGTCCGGCTAATGAAAAACTGTTTTTT. This codes for CASSGGRRGPANEKLFF.

This rearrangement joins TRBV4-3 to TRBJ1-1; 11 nucleotides agree with TRBD1. Looked up from germline, CDR1 is LGHNA and CDR2 is YSLEER. The CDR3 loop spans 14 amino acids. The V gene end was trimmed by 4 bases and the J gene end by 7 bases; junction bases not matched to a gene: 5. CDR3 sequence reads: CASSPGQGAFEAFF. The CDR3 DNA reads TGCGCCAGCAGCCCCGGACAGGGGGCGTTTGAAGCTTTCTTT.

This sequence joins TRBV19 and TRBJ2-7; 11 bases align to TRBD1. The junction had 8 bases not matched to a gene; V was cut back by 6 bases and J by 7 bases. CDR3 length: 14 residues. Germline V gene sequence: CDR1 LNHDA, CDR2 SQIVND (reference sequence). This CDR3 reads CASSRTGGHREQYF. The CDR3 DNA reads TGTGCCAGTAGCAGGACAGGGGGCCACAGGGAGCAGTACTTC. The full variable domain, its missing parts supplied by reference TRBV19 and TRBJ2-7, is DGGITQSPKYLFRKEGQNVTLSCEQNLNHDAMYWYRQDPGQGLRLIYYSQIVNDFQKGDIAEGYSVSREKKESFPLTVTSAQKNPTAFYLCASSRTGGHREQYFGPGTRLTVT.

The chain joins TRBV6-4 to TRBJ2-3; D may be TRBD1 or TRBD2 (5 bases each). Trimming stripped 0 bases from V and 0 bases from J, with 10 bases between. From germline, CDR1 is MRHNA and CDR2 SNTAGT. This CDR3 is 16 amino acids long. For the CDR3, the DNA is TGTGCCAGCAGTGACTCTATGGGGGTCAGCACAGATACGCAGTATTTT. Translation: CASSDSMGVSTDTQYF.

The chain has TRBV9 and TRBJ2-1, with TRBD2 matching 8 bases. Germline lookup yields CDR1 SGDLS and CDR2 YYNGEE. The CDR3 is 16 residues long. Trimming removed 1 base from V and 4 bases from J; junction bases left unmatched: 7. CDR3 amino acids: CASSVHAGGAYNEQFF. CDR3 sequence (DNA): TGTGCCAGCAGCGTACACGCGGGGGGCGCTTACAATGAGCAGTTCTTC.

This clone has only one observation. The rearrangement joins TRBV30 to TRBJ2-1; TRBD2 matches 7 bases. Losses at the gene ends were 5 bases for V and 14 bases for J; bases not matched to a gene: 12. Germline CDR1 GTSNPN, CDR2 SVGIG (reference sequence). This CDR3 spans 12 amino acids. The DNA for the CDR3 is TGTGCCTGGGGTACAGCGGGGCGGGGAGAGTTCTTC. Protein: CAWGTAGRGEFF.

The rearrangement joins TRBV19 to TRBJ1-4; no definite D call. The CDR3 is 15 residues long. V lost 3 bases, J lost 0 bases, and 8 bases lay in between. Germline V CDR1 and CDR2: LNHDA, SQIVND (reference sequence). The CDR3 region is CASSMGSSTNEKLFF. The CDR3, as DNA: TGTGCCAGTAGTATGGGGTCCTCAACTAATGAAAAACTGTTTTTT.

V gene TRBV4-3 combines with J gene TRBJ1-3; unclear D gene. The CDR3 sequence is 15 residues long. Germline V CDR1 and CDR2: LGHNA, YSLEER. Trimming removed 0 bases from V and 0 bases from J, with 6 bases in between. DNA of the CDR3: TGCGCCAGCAGCCAAGATGACTCCTCTGGAAACACCATATATTTT. Amino acid sequence: CASSQDDSSGNTIYF.